This T cell receptor (beta chain) appears in the sequencing data of a study of early T cells in non-severe SARS-CoV-2 infection. The wider study: RNA in bulk from unsorted whole blood was sequenced, and chains were unpaired. Study observations and caveats: Missing private and CD4 specificities, VDJdb matching favored anti-spike CD8 responses.

This clonotype was counted many times. Its antigen is unidentified. Unmatched junction bases numbered 19, after V lost 5 bases and J lost 9 bases. The CDR3 totals 18 residues. Separate cDNA molecules each had unique molecular identifiers attached to them. Each CDR3 protein gets one entry after TCRdb re-called the 5' RACE reads with MiXCR. This sample has about 20,000 distinct CDR3 sequences; around 3.3% occur once, and the top ten carry 4.5% to 6%. The chain employs TRBV12-3 or TRBV12-4 and TRBJ1-6, with 7 bases identical to TRBD1. Sequenced sample: whole blood. This receptor was identified in an adult who was a healthcare worker with PCR-confirmed SARS-CoV-2 infection or an uninfected control (not recorded which). CDR3 DNA: TGTGCCAGCAGTCCGAAAGAAACAGGGGCAGTAAGAGTTTCACCCCTCCACTTT. Encoded protein: CASSPKETGAVRVSPLHF.